The T cell receptor (beta chain) described here comes from a study of beta chain features in type 1 diabetes. General study results and limits: It was among patients, rather than healthy donors, that naive, central memory and Treg TCRB repertoires appeared more similar. Individuals with type 1 diabetes displayed fewer insertions and more deletions at VDJ junctions.

Expressed TCRB transcripts were sequenced, since all the RNA that had been isolated was reverse transcribed. The average read count of naive, central memory and regulatory T cell samples was approximately 3.5 million. This table comes from immunoSEQ multiplex PCR, and its TCRdb copy is limited to in-frame clones, with some not included. The profile covers about 320,000 clones, with around 15% appearing a single time and about 6.7% taken by the ten largest. The germline V and J ends were trimmed by 5 bases and 4 bases, with 3 bases remaining between them. This CDR3 has 11 amino acids. CDR1 and CDR2 from the germline V gene are MNHGY and SAAAGT. As regards this clone: The target antigen is unknown.

The sequence derives from a man younger than 45 in good health. The chain recombines TRBV6-8 with TRBJ1-3; no reliable D call. What was sequenced was central memory CD4+ T cells from blood. The CDR3 sequence is CASSRGNTIYF. Here the CDR3 DNA reads TGTGCCAGCAGTAGGGGAAACACCATATATTTT.